The 32 T cell receptor beta chains presented below share a single source sample, sequenced in a study of blood T cell repertoires in COVID-19. This table comes from immunoSEQ multiplex PCR, and its TCRdb copy is limited to in-frame clones, with some not included. The sample consists of 400,000 or so clones, around 87% of them appearing once. Material: PBMCs or T cells enriched from blood (not recorded which). These receptors all stem from a young man who had recovered from COVID-19.

The chain recombines TRBV7-9 with TRBJ1-1, with 10 bases fitting TRBD1. Per the germline V gene, CDR1 is SEHNR and CDR2 is FQNEAQ (reference sequence). The junction had 2 bases not matched to a gene; V was cut back by 1 base and J by 9 bases. This CDR3 region has 13 residues. CDR3: CASSLGQGAKAFF. CDR3 sequence (DNA): TGTGCCAGCAGCTTAGGACAGGGGGCCAAAGCTTTCTTT.

The chain is built from TRBV28 and TRBJ1-4; the match to TRBD1 covers 7 bases. With V trimmed by 3 bases and J by 6 bases, 4 bases remained unmatched. The germline V gene encodes CDR1 MDHEN and CDR2 SYDVKM. This CDR3 has 14 residues. CDR3 sequence: CASSLRGRYEKLFF. The CDR3 nucleotides read TGTGCCAGCAGTTTGAGGGGGCGCTATGAAAAACTGTTTTTT. Supplemented by reference TRBV28 and TRBJ1-4, the full variable domain reads DVKVTQSSRYLVKRTGEKVFLECVQDMDHENMFWYRQDPGLGLRLIYFSYDVKMKEKGDIPEGYSVSREKKERFSLILESASTNQTSMYLCASSLRGRYEKLFFGSGTQLSVL.

The J gene is TRBJ2-7, the V gene TRBV5-4; 8 bases match TRBD1. The germline V gene encodes CDR1 SGHNT and CDR2 YYREEE (reference sequence). J lost 1 base, V lost 1 base, and 4 bases had no gene match. The CDR3 is 15 residues long. CDR3 loop: CASSLRDRTSYEQYF. Written as DNA, the CDR3 is TGTGCCAGCAGCTTGCGGGACAGGACATCCTACGAGCAGTACTTC.

Regarding this clone: This same CDR3 is encoded by further DNA sequences in the sample. The chain has TRBV28 and TRBJ1-5; TRBD1 agrees at 7 bases. This CDR3 has 14 residues. CDR1 and CDR2 (germline): MDHEN, SYDVKM. Trimming at V came to 2 bases and at J to 2 bases, leaving 0 bases not matched to a gene. Here the CDR3 reads CASSLGQGNQPQHF. The CDR3 DNA is TGTGCCAGCAGTTTAGGACAGGGCAATCAGCCCCAGCATTTT.

This rearrangement joins TRBV28 to TRBJ1-1; D gene unclear. Germline V gene lookup returns CDR1 MDHEN and CDR2 SYDVKM. The CDR3 length is 13 residues. V was cut by 2 bases and J by 1 base, with 5 bases left in between. CDR3 in amino acids: CASSLGTNTEAFF. In nucleotides, the CDR3 is TGTGCCAGCAGTTTAGGCACGAACACTGAAGCTTTCTTT.

The chain is built from TRBV7-3 and TRBJ1-1, with 7 bases lining up with TRBD1. CDR1 and CDR2 (germline): SGHTA, FQGTGA. The CDR3 extends over 12 amino acids. The J segment lost 10 bases and the V segment lost 3 bases, leaving 5 bases of the junction unmatched. In nucleotides, the CDR3 is TGTGCCAGCAGCTTCCAGGGGGTGAGAGCTTTCTTT. Protein product: CASSFQGVRAFF.

V and J are TRBV11-2 and TRBJ2-3; tentatively, D is TRBD2 (6 bases). This CDR3 contains 15 residues. Trimming stripped 1 base from V and 5 bases from J, with 13 bases between. CDR1 is SGHAT and CDR2 is FQNNGV in the germline V gene. The chain's CDR3 is CASSLVGGTGDTQYF. The CDR3 DNA reads as TGTGCCAGCAGCTTAGTGGGGGGAACAGGAGATACGCAGTATTTT.

V is TRBV5-1 and J is TRBJ2-7; D is perhaps TRBD1 (5 bases). Germline lookup yields CDR1 SGHRS and CDR2 YFSETQ. CDR3 length: 14 amino acids. The ends were cut back, 0 bases at V and 4 bases at J, with 11 bases in the middle. CDR3 in DNA: TGCGCCAGCAGCTTGGAATCAGGGCCGTACGAGCAGTACTTC. Protein product: CASSLESGPYEQYF.

The chain links TRBV6-5 to TRBJ2-5, with 7 bases that match TRBD2. Germline loops: CDR1 MNHEY, CDR2 SVGAGI. The CDR3 covers 14 residues. Trimming took 7 bases from V and 4 from J; bases not matched to a gene: 9. This CDR3 is CASKGTTRGETQYF. The CDR3 bases are TGTGCCAGCAAAGGGACTACCAGAGGAGAGACCCAGTACTTC.

V and J are TRBV28 and TRBJ2-7; 11 bases match TRBD2. Germline V gene sequence: CDR1 MDHEN, CDR2 SYDVKM. J lost 7 bases, V lost 5 bases, and 10 bases had no gene match. The CDR3 consists of 15 residues. Here the CDR3 reads CASSATSTSGEEQYF. The CDR3, as DNA: TGTGCCAGCAGTGCAACCTCGACTAGCGGGGAAGAGCAGTACTTC.

This clone was detected only once. This chain connects TRBV4-2 to TRBJ2-1; 16 nucleotides line up with TRBD2. Trimming removed 4 bases from V and 0 bases from J; junction bases left unmatched: 9. CDR1 LGHNA and CDR2 YNFKEQ come from the germline V gene. The CDR3 has 20 amino acids. The CDR3, as DNA: TGTGCCAGCAGCCGGTATGGGACTAGCGGGAGGGCGAGCTCCTACAATGAGCAGTTCTTC. Protein: CASSRYGTSGRASSYNEQFF.

The chain employs TRBV5-1 and TRBJ2-6; maybe TRBD1 (6 bases). The CDR3 is made up of 16 amino acids. Germline CDR1 reads SGHRS; CDR2 reads YFSETQ. Trimming took 7 bases from V and 1 from J, leaving 15 bases between them. In DNA form, the CDR3 reads TGCGCCAGCTTGGACAGTCCTTCATCTGGGGCCAACGTCCTGACTTTC. This sequence encodes CASLDSPSSGANVLTF.

This clone was counted many times. The CDR3 DNA reads as TGTGCCTGGCGACTCGGAGCAGATACGCAGTATTTT. As protein: CAWRLGADTQYF. This sequence joins TRBV30 and TRBJ2-3; no reliable D call. This CDR3 is built from 12 residues. Trimming removed 5 bases from V and 4 bases from J, with 10 bases in between. Germline CDR1 is GTSNPN and CDR2 is SVGIG (reference sequence).

The chain combines TRBV18 with TRBJ2-4; 10 nucleotides line up with TRBD1. CDR1 is KGHSH and CDR2 is LQKENI in the germline V gene. The J segment lost 1 base and the V segment lost 5 bases, leaving 8 bases of the junction unmatched. This CDR3 is built from 17 residues. CDR3 sequence (DNA): TGTGCCAGCTCATCCACGACAGGGGGCTTGGCCAAAAACATTCAGTACTTC. Its translation is CASSSTTGGLAKNIQYF.

The chain combines TRBV30 with TRBJ1-6; weak D call: TRBD1 (6 bases). Germline V gives CDR1 GTSNPN, CDR2 SVGIG (reference sequence). This CDR3 region has 15 residues. Between the trimmed V and J ends, which lost 7 bases and 8 bases, there was a span of 21 bases. The CDR3 reads CAFTSGGAFYSPLHF. DNA for the CDR3: TGTGCCTTCACCTCGGGGGGCGCTTTTTATTCACCCCTCCACTTT.

This rearrangement joins TRBV19 to TRBJ1-3, with TRBD1 as a possible D gene (5 bases). Germline-derived CDR1 and CDR2 are LNHDA and SQIVND (reference sequence). The CDR3 loop spans 14 amino acids. Trimming cost V 6 bases and J 4 bases, with 13 bases left between them. The CDR3 spells CASRRSGDGNTIYF. The CDR3 bases are TGTGCCAGTAGGCGCTCGGGGGACGGAAACACCATATATTTT.

The genes are TRBV4-2 and TRBJ2-7, with 8 bases matching TRBD2. Germline trimming cut 1 base from V and 4 bases from J; bases unmatched to any gene: 6. The CDR3 loop spans 15 amino acids. Germline V CDR1 and CDR2: LGHNA, YNFKEQ. The CDR3 bases are TGTGCCAGCAGCCAAGGAAGCGGGAGATCTTACGAGCAGTACTTC. Its protein product is CASSQGSGRSYEQYF.

The chain recombines TRBV19 with TRBJ1-3; 8 positions agree with TRBD1. Germline V lookup: CDR1 LNHDA, CDR2 SQIVND (reference sequence). The CDR3 is made up of 14 amino acids. Trimming cost V 6 bases and J 2 bases; bases outside gene matches: 3. This CDR3 reads CASSAGGPGNTIYF. CDR3 bases: TGTGCCAGTAGCGCAGGGGGCCCTGGAAACACCATATATTTT.

V and J are TRBV18 and TRBJ2-1, with D perhaps TRBD1 (6 bases). Germline V lookup: CDR1 KGHSH, CDR2 LQKENI. The CDR3 spans 16 residues. The ends were cut back, 6 bases at V and 0 bases at J, with 15 bases in the middle. The CDR3 loop is CASSTNRASSYNEQFF. In nucleotides, the CDR3 is TGTGCCAGCTCGACAAACAGGGCGAGCTCCTACAATGAGCAGTTCTTC.

V is TRBV7-9 and J is TRBJ1-3, with TRBD1 identical over 8 bases. The CDR3 length is 16 residues. CDR1 is SEHNR, CDR2 FQNEAQ, per germline (reference sequence). V was pared by 5 bases and J by 11 bases, with 17 bases of the junction left unmatched. The CDR3 DNA is TGTGCCAGCAGCCCTGGGACAGGCCGGGGAGTGGAACCCATATATTTT. It codes for CASSPGTGRGVEPIYF.

This sequence joins TRBV12-5 and TRBJ1-1; 10 bases agree with TRBD1. Germline CDR1 and CDR2: LGHNT and FRNRAP. V dropped 2 bases and J dropped 5; count of bases not matched to a gene: 11. The CDR3 sequence is 17 residues long. The CDR3 reads CASGLQFPGQGRTEAFF. Here the CDR3 DNA reads TGTGCTAGTGGTTTGCAATTTCCGGGACAGGGGAGGACTGAAGCTTTCTTT.

V is TRBV6-5 and J is TRBJ2-1, with D perhaps TRBD2 (6 bases). V gave up 2 bases and J gave up 8 bases, with 13 bases separating them. Germline CDR1 is MNHEY and CDR2 is SVGAGI. This CDR3 region has 14 residues. The CDR3 bases are TGTGCCAGCAGTTACGGACGGGGGAGCCATGAGCAGTTCTTC. Amino acids: CASSYGRGSHEQFF.

J is TRBJ1-1 and V is TRBV28; 10 nucleotides line up with TRBD1. V lost 6 bases to trimming and J lost 10 bases; unmatched junction nucleotides: 14. The CDR3 is made up of 15 amino acids. Germline V gene sequence: CDR1 MDHEN, CDR2 SYDVKM. Here the CDR3 reads CASRFSGQGSRGAFF. CDR3 sequence (DNA): TGTGCCAGCAGATTCTCGGGACAGGGGTCGAGAGGAGCTTTCTTT.

The rearrangement joins TRBV5-1 to TRBJ2-5; 8 nucleotides align to TRBD1. Germline CDR1 and CDR2: SGHRS and YFSETQ. CDR3 length: 15 amino acids. The V and J ends lost 2 bases and 2 bases, in that order; junction bases with no gene match: 5. The CDR3 loop is CASSFGDRIQETQYF. The CDR3, as DNA: TGCGCCAGCAGCTTCGGGGACAGGATACAAGAGACCCAGTACTTC.

The rearrangement uses TRBV20-1 and TRBJ2-5, with TRBD2 matching 7 bases. This CDR3 has 14 residues. J gave up 1 base and V 4 bases, and 6 bases lay outside the gene matches. Germline V lookup: CDR1 DFQATT, CDR2 SNEGSKA (reference sequence). CDR3 residues: CSAIEGGPQETQYF. The CDR3 DNA follows: TGCAGTGCTATTGAGGGAGGGCCCCAAGAGACCCAGTACTTC.

This clone was observed a handful of times. The V gene is TRBV20-1, the J gene TRBJ2-3; tentatively, D is TRBD2 (5 bases). The CDR3 spans 11 residues. The ends were cut back, 6 bases at V and 6 bases at J, with 10 bases in the middle. From germline, CDR1 is DFQATT and CDR2 SNEGSKA (reference sequence). This CDR3 is CSAKTGDTQYF. The CDR3 bases are TGCAGTGCCAAGACGGGGGATACGCAGTATTTT.

The chain couples TRBV11-2 to TRBJ2-1, with 11 bases identical to TRBD2. The J segment lost 8 bases and the V segment lost 5 bases, leaving 14 bases of the junction unmatched. The CDR3 spans 17 residues. The germline V gene encodes CDR1 SGHAT and CDR2 FQNNGV. The chain's CDR3 is CASSRGLAGLWVHEQFF. Written as DNA, the CDR3 is TGTGCCAGCAGCCGTGGACTAGCGGGTCTCTGGGTACATGAGCAGTTCTTC.

This chain connects TRBV18 to TRBJ2-7, with D perhaps matching TRBD2 (5 bases). This CDR3 has 15 residues. Trimming pared 4 bases from V and 0 bases from J, leaving 13 bases between. In germline, CDR1 is KGHSH, CDR2 LQKENI. This chain's CDR3 is CASSQYEGFSYEQYF. CDR3 sequence (DNA): TGTGCCAGCTCACAATATGAGGGCTTCTCCTACGAGCAGTACTTC.

The gene calls are TRBV6-5 and TRBJ1-2; 7 nucleotides line up with TRBD1. The CDR3 contains 14 residues. V lost 4 bases to trimming and J lost 4 bases; unmatched junction nucleotides: 6. In germline, CDR1 is MNHEY, CDR2 SVGAGI. The CDR3 coding sequence is TGTGCCAGCAGTTCCCCCCGGGACAGCTATGGCTACACCTTC. This codes for CASSSPRDSYGYTF.

This chain uses TRBV4-1 with TRBJ1-1, with 7 bases that match TRBD1. The J segment lost 0 bases and the V segment lost 5 bases, leaving 6 bases of the junction unmatched. The germline gives CDR1 MGHRA, CDR2 YSYEKL. The CDR3 has 15 amino acids. DNA of the CDR3: TGCGCCAGCAGCGATACAGGGGTCATGAACACTGAAGCTTTCTTT. It codes for CASSDTGVMNTEAFF.

J is TRBJ2-5 and V is TRBV5-5; 10 bases are a match to TRBD2. The J segment lost 4 bases and the V segment lost 0 bases, leaving 6 bases of the junction unmatched. The germline V gene has CDR1 SGHKS and CDR2 YYEKEE (reference sequence). The CDR3 totals 16 residues. The CDR3 bases are TGTGCCAGCAGCTTGGGGATCCTAGCGGGAGTAGAGACCCAGTACTTC. This sequence encodes CASSLGILAGVETQYF.

The rearrangement links TRBV11-2 to TRBJ1-2, with D perhaps TRBD1 (5 bases). This CDR3 comprises 14 residues. Germline V CDR1 and CDR2: SGHAT, FQNNGV. The ends were cut back, 0 bases at V and 5 bases at J, with 10 bases in the middle. Written as DNA, the CDR3 is TGTGCCAGCAGCTTAGATTGGGGGGGATATGGCTACACCTTC. Residues: CASSLDWGGYGYTF.